The source of this T cell receptor beta chain is a study of blood T cells in healthy people across ages. Study information: In model experiments, template switching was able to capture about one barcoded beta molecule for every two T cells that were present.

Sample-barcoded 5' priming and a J-beta primer mix drove a second PCR of roughly 6 to 12 cycles. The template-switch adaptor was a 5' adaptor with 12 random nucleotides. It tagged each cDNA molecule. From each sample, at least 2.5 million paired-end reads containing CDR3 were obtained. TCRdb re-called the 5' RACE reads through MiXCR, storing one row per CDR3 protein. The table includes 1.5 million to 2 million distinct CDR3 sequences, just under 50% detected once. V lost 5 bases, J lost 1 base, and 18 bases stayed unmatched. The CDR3 covers 20 residues. The chain carries TRBV12-3 or TRBV12-4 and TRBJ2-3, with 10 bases matching TRBD2. Specimen: blood. The source is a woman aged 35 to 49 in good health. The CDR3 DNA reads TGTGCCAGCAGTCCCCTTAGTCTAGCGGGGGCCCGGGGCGGCACAGATACGCAGTATTTT. Amino acids: CASSPLSLAGARGGTDTQYF.